This entry lists 30 T cell receptor beta chains sequenced from one sample in a study of identical twins. TCRdb re-called the 5' RACE reads through MiXCR, storing one row per CDR3 protein. The sample holds around 470,000 distinct CDR3 sequences, about 14% seen once. These data were also reused for a study on yellow fever vaccine responses in identical twins.

The sample consisted of CD4+ T cells sorted from blood. Receptor source: a young woman in good health.

This clonotype was seen at least ten times. The chain links TRBV24-1 to TRBJ2-7; 8 bases match TRBD2. The J segment lost 6 bases and the V segment lost 4 bases, leaving 7 bases of the junction unmatched. Germline V gives CDR1 KGHDR, CDR2 SFDVKD. This CDR3 has 14 amino acids. The CDR3 bases are TGTGCCACCAGTGAAGATGCGGGGGGCGCCGAGCAGTACTTC. This translates into CATSEDAGGAEQYF.

V is TRBV6-1 and J is TRBJ2-5; TRBD2 matches at 13 bases. The germline V gene has CDR1 MNHNS and CDR2 SASEGT. This CDR3 has 20 residues. Losses at the gene ends were 5 bases for V and 2 bases for J; bases not matched to a gene: 17. The CDR3 DNA is TGTGCCAGCAGTCGAAGACTAGCGGGAGGCATACCCGGAGGTCAAGAGACCCAGTACTTC. Its translation: CASSRRLAGGIPGGQETQYF.

This clonotype was seen a handful of times. J is TRBJ2-1 and V is TRBV3-1; TRBD1 might be the D (6 bases). The CDR3 runs to 13 residues. V lost 1 base and J lost 13, with 14 bases in between. The germline V gene encodes CDR1 LGHDT and CDR2 YNNKEL (reference sequence). DNA of the CDR3: TGTGCCAGCAGCCAAGCCCTGGGACACAATCAGTTCTTC. Its translation: CASSQALGHNQFF.

The count of this clonotype is one. V usage is TRBV11-3 and J usage is TRBJ2-1; 12 bases agree with TRBD2. V shed 0 bases, J shed 6 bases, and the junction held 3 bases outside the gene matches. CDR3 length: 16 amino acids. CDR1 and CDR2 from the germline V gene are SGHNT and YENEEA. The CDR3 is CASSLDLAGGGNEQFF. CDR3 DNA: TGTGCCAGCAGCTTAGACCTAGCGGGAGGGGGCAATGAGCAGTTCTTC.

The CDR3 reads CASSQDNWTQYF. CDR3 nucleotide sequence: TGTGCCAGCAGCCAAGATAATTGGACCCAGTACTTC. The chain joins TRBV3-1 to TRBJ2-5; D unclear. CDR3 length: 12 amino acids. CDR1 LGHDT and CDR2 YNNKEL come from the germline V gene (reference sequence). V lost 0 bases and J lost 7, with 6 bases in between.

This chain joins TRBV27 and TRBJ1-2; TRBD1 agrees at 10 bases. CDR1 and CDR2 from the germline V gene are MNHEY and SMNVEV (reference sequence). This CDR3 is built from 15 residues. The V gene end was trimmed by 5 bases and the J gene end by 5 bases; junction bases not matched to a gene: 8. The CDR3 spells CASSADRGLNYGYTF. The CDR3 region has the DNA TGTGCCAGCAGTGCCGACAGGGGGCTTAATTATGGCTACACCTTC.

This clonotype has more than one count but fewer than ten. The V call is TRBV15, the J call TRBJ2-5; the D is unclear. The CDR3 runs to 15 residues. Germline V CDR1 and CDR2: LNHNV, YYDKDF (reference sequence). Between the trimmed V and J ends, which lost 0 bases and 5 bases, there was a span of 13 bases. The CDR3 coding sequence is TGTGCCACCAGCAGAGATCGGGTGCACTCGGAGACCCAGTACTTC. Its protein product is CATSRDRVHSETQYF.

The chain employs TRBV9 and TRBJ2-2; 10 bases match TRBD2. The CDR3 loop spans 17 amino acids. V was clipped by 0 bases and J by 5 bases; unmatched bases: 7. CDR1 SGDLS and CDR2 YYNGEE come from the germline V gene. CDR3 amino acids: CASSVVAGGKGTGELFF. The CDR3 nucleotides read TGTGCCAGCAGCGTAGTAGCGGGGGGCAAGGGGACCGGGGAGCTGTTTTTT.

The genes are TRBV5-1 and TRBJ2-7, with D unresolved. Germline V gene data show CDR1 as SGHRS and CDR2 as YFSETQ. Trimming pared 3 bases from V and 0 bases from J, leaving 7 bases between. The CDR3 contains 13 residues. CDR3 DNA sequence: TGCGCCAGCAGCTCGGTGCGCTCCTACGAGCAGTACTTC. It codes for CASSSVRSYEQYF.

This clonotype was seen a few times. The genes are TRBV7-3 and TRBJ2-3; D possibly uses TRBD1 or TRBD2 (5 bases each). Germline V CDR1 and CDR2: SGHTA, FQGTGA. The CDR3 spans 13 residues. V lost 6 bases to trimming and J lost 12 bases, with 19 bases between them. The CDR3 protein is CASSQSSRDVQYF. The CDR3, as DNA: TGTGCCAGCAGTCAATCATCCCGGGACGTCCAGTATTTT.

This clonotype was detected only a few times. This chain connects TRBV5-1 to TRBJ2-3; 9 bases align to TRBD2. The germline V gene encodes CDR1 SGHRS and CDR2 YFSETQ. This CDR3 region has 15 residues. V was clipped by 4 bases and J by 4 bases; unmatched bases: 7. This chain's CDR3 is CASSRIAGVSDTQYF. The CDR3 bases are TGCGCCAGCAGCCGCATAGCGGGAGTGTCAGATACGCAGTATTTT.

The chain uses TRBV20-1 and TRBJ2-7; a weak D match, TRBD1 (6 bases). Germline CDR1 is DFQATT and CDR2 is SNEGSKA (reference sequence). The CDR3 runs 12 residues. The ends were cut back, 7 bases at V and 0 bases at J, with 10 bases in the middle. The CDR3 sequence is CSVMTGSYEQYF. The CDR3 DNA reads as TGCAGTGTGATGACAGGCTCCTACGAGCAGTACTTC.

This clonotype was recorded at least ten times. This chain uses TRBV7-2 with TRBJ2-7; D possibly matches TRBD1 or TRBD2 (5 bases each). This CDR3 is built from 15 residues. Germline V gene lookup returns CDR1 SGHTA and CDR2 FQGNSA. V lost 1 base and J lost 0, with 10 bases in between. CDR3 DNA sequence: TGTGCCAGCAGCTTAGTACCGGGACCCTCCTACGAGCAGTACTTC. Encoded protein: CASSLVPGPSYEQYF.

The V call is TRBV6-2 or TRBV6-3, the J call TRBJ2-1, with D tentatively TRBD2 (6 bases). In germline, CDR1 is MNHEY, CDR2 SVGEGT. The ends were cut back, 6 bases at V and 9 bases at J, with 15 bases in the middle. The CDR3 sequence is 13 residues long. CDR3 DNA: TGTGCCAGCAGATTAGGCGGGGATGGTGAGCAGTTCTTC. Its translation is CASRLGGDGEQFF.

The V call is TRBV3-1, the J call TRBJ2-5, with a tentative D call TRBD2 (5 bases). The ends were cut back, 3 bases at V and 2 bases at J, with 16 bases in the middle. The CDR3 has 16 residues. Germline values: CDR1 LGHDT, CDR2 YNNKEL (reference sequence). The CDR3 reads CASSHVSRAPQETQYF. The CDR3 DNA reads TGTGCCAGCAGCCATGTCTCGCGGGCCCCACAAGAGACCCAGTACTTC.

This clonotype was seen a handful of times. The rearrangement links TRBV6-1 to TRBJ1-1; D unresolved. Trimming took off 5 bases at V and 1 base at J, with 8 bases between the two ends. Germline CDR1 and CDR2: MNHNS and SASEGT. The CDR3 spans 13 residues. The CDR3 sequence is CASSPTTNTEAFF. CDR3 nucleotides: TGTGCCAGCAGTCCGACGACGAACACTGAAGCTTTCTTT.

This clonotype was observed a handful of times. The rearrangement joins TRBV7-9 to TRBJ2-5; 13 nucleotides align to TRBD2. Per germline, CDR1 SEHNR and CDR2 FQNEAQ (reference sequence). With 4 bases clipped from V and 4 bases from J, the junction kept 3 bases outside the gene matches. The CDR3 extends over 15 amino acids. CDR3 loop: CASSSGLAGRETQYF. Here the CDR3 DNA reads TGTGCCAGCAGCTCGGGACTAGCGGGAAGAGAGACCCAGTACTTC.

The rearrangement joins TRBV10-3 to TRBJ2-7; 11 positions match TRBD2. V trimming: 7 bases; J trimming: 6 bases; junction bases outside the gene matches: 11. Per the germline V gene, CDR1 is ENHRY and CDR2 is SYGVKD. CDR3 size: 15 residues. CDR3 sequence: CAITASSGRMGEQYF. Written as DNA, the CDR3 is TGTGCCATCACCGCCTCTAGCGGGAGGATGGGCGAGCAGTACTTC.

The genes are TRBV12-3 or TRBV12-4 and TRBJ1-5; 7 bases align to TRBD1. The CDR3 loop spans 15 amino acids. V gave up 6 bases and J gave up 6 bases; unmatched junction bases: 11. The CDR3 spells CASSLPGQPGQPQHF. In nucleotides, the CDR3 is TGTGCCAGCAGCCTCCCGGGACAGCCGGGTCAGCCCCAGCATTTT.

The table lists this clonotype with a few counts. The V and J genes are TRBV12-3 or TRBV12-4 and TRBJ2-7; TRBD2 agrees at 11 bases. V shed 6 bases, J shed 2 bases, and the junction held 3 bases outside the gene matches. The CDR3 length is 14 residues. CDR3: CASSTSGGTYEQYF. The CDR3 DNA reads as TGTGCCAGCAGCACTAGCGGGGGAACCTACGAGCAGTACTTC.

The V call is TRBV6-5, the J call TRBJ2-7; D unclear. The germline V gene encodes CDR1 MNHEY and CDR2 SVGAGI. The CDR3 has 15 amino acids. The V gene lost 0 bases and the J gene lost 2 bases, with 11 bases spanning the gap. The CDR3: CASSYSTGPTYEQYF. The CDR3 DNA reads TGTGCCAGCAGTTACTCGACTGGGCCGACCTACGAGCAGTACTTC.

The chain recombines TRBV28 with TRBJ2-1; D uncertain. The germline V gene encodes CDR1 MDHEN and CDR2 SYDVKM. Deletions cut 4 bases from V and 3 bases from J, with 13 bases between. The CDR3 covers 15 residues. CDR3 region: CASSSLLPYYNEQFF. The CDR3 DNA is TGTGCCAGCAGTTCCTTGTTGCCATACTACAATGAGCAGTTCTTC.

This clonotype turned up a few times. The chain is built from TRBV4-2 and TRBJ2-1; 8 bases fit TRBD2. The CDR3 extends over 17 amino acids. V shed 0 bases and J 5 bases; nucleotides not matched to a gene: 9. Germline V gene lookup returns CDR1 LGHNA and CDR2 YNFKEQ. Written as DNA, the CDR3 is TGTGCCAGCAGCCAAGATTTTCGGGGGGGGCTAAACAATGAGCAGTTCTTC. Translation: CASSQDFRGGLNNEQFF.

As regards this clonotype: Mismatch with germline at one junction end may stem from a read error. This rearrangement joins TRBV12-3 or TRBV12-4 to TRBJ2-3; 11 positions match TRBD2. This CDR3 spans 17 amino acids. CDR3 in DNA: TGTGCCATCAGTTCCGGGACTAGCGGCCTGAGCACAGATACGCAGTATTTT. This codes for CAISSGTSGLSTDTQYF.

CDR3 nucleotides: TGTGCCAGCGCAAGACAGGATCTTCAAAACATTCAGTACTTC. Residues: CASARQDLQNIQYF. The rearrangement links TRBV7-8 to TRBJ2-4; TRBD1 is a possible D gene (6 bases). CDR1 is SGHVS, CDR2 FQNEAQ, per germline. The CDR3 totals 14 residues. V was clipped by 8 bases and J by 5 bases, with 16 bases between them.

This clonotype was seen only a few times. The chain joins TRBV7-9 to TRBJ1-5; no clear D. This CDR3 is 15 amino acids long. V lost 1 base to trimming and J lost 4 bases, with 11 bases between them. CDR1 SEHNR and CDR2 FQNEAQ come from the germline V gene (reference sequence). CDR3 in DNA: TGTGCCAGCAGCTTAGGAACAGACTATAATCAGCCCCAGCATTTT. It specifies CASSLGTDYNQPQHF.

The genes are TRBV30 and TRBJ2-7; the match to TRBD1 covers 7 bases. This CDR3 is built from 15 residues. CDR1 and CDR2 (germline): GTSNPN, SVGIG (reference sequence). The ends lost 2 bases at V and 0 bases at J; junction bases unmatched: 7. The CDR3 coding sequence is TGTGCCTGGAGTCCAACCGGGACAGCCTCCTACGAGCAGTACTTC. This sequence encodes CAWSPTGTASYEQYF.

This clonotype was found many times. The chain links TRBV5-1 to TRBJ1-6; D unresolved. Trimming cost V 2 bases and J 6 bases, with 9 bases left between them. The CDR3 is made up of 14 amino acids. Germline V gives CDR1 SGHRS, CDR2 YFSETQ. CDR3 residues: CASSLMGSNSPLHF. CDR3 DNA: TGCGCCAGCAGCTTAATGGGCAGTAATTCACCCCTCCACTTT.

The chain carries TRBV5-4 and TRBJ1-6, with D hard to call. Germline-derived CDR1 and CDR2 are SGHNT and YYREEE (reference sequence). The CDR3 contains 15 residues. Trimming left V 4 bases short and J 5 bases short, with 13 bases between. CDR3 region: CASSPTGIDNSPLHF. The CDR3 DNA follows: TGTGCCAGCAGCCCCACGGGCATCGATAATTCACCCCTCCACTTT.

The rearrangement uses TRBV15 and TRBJ2-1; no definite D call. The CDR3 spans 13 residues. The germline CDR1 and CDR2 sequences are LNHNV and YYDKDF (reference sequence). Trimming cost V 7 bases and J 9 bases, with 16 bases left between them. CDR3 in amino acids: CATTKGIPGEQFF. In nucleotides, the CDR3 is TGTGCCACCACCAAGGGCATCCCGGGTGAGCAGTTCTTC.